This TCR beta chain appears in the sequencing data of a study of T cells in Graves' hyperthyroidism and ophthalmopathy. General study findings and limits: Most thyroid clonotypes with frequency above 0.001 were detected in blood. Stable hyperthyroidism and ophthalmopathy were separated using 13 V-J signatures.

Trimming shortened V by 6 bases and J by 1 base, and 15 bases separated the two germline ends. The CDR3 has 15 amino acids. Germline lookup yields CDR1 MGHDK and CDR2 SYGVNS. This clonotype was found a few times. Antigen: not known. Exclusion of a patient resulted from uncontrolled infection, other autoimmune disease, pregnancy or lactation. On the basis of clinical symptoms, serum thyroxine and TRAb, thyroid ultrasound and orbital computed tomography, diagnoses were made. RNA transcripts yielded amplified TCR beta CDR3 regions. Primed by the HTBI set, a first-round RT-PCR was run on the TCR CDR3. TCRdb reprocessed the multiplex PCR reads with MiXCR, giving one entry per CDR3 protein. The data show hundreds of thousands of distinct CDR3 sequences, roughly 46% seen once.

Sequences were obtained from peripheral blood or thyroid tissue (not recorded which). The source of this sequence is a woman aged 18-29 years with Graves' hyperthyroidism. The chain uses TRBV25-1 and TRBJ1-2; no definite D call. This chain's CDR3 is CASSERPRFNYGYTF. CDR3 bases: TGTGCCAGCAGCGAGAGACCCCGTTTTAACTATGGCTACACCTTC.